The 10 T cell receptor beta chains below were found in one sample sequenced in a study of Ad26.COV2.S vaccination and SARS-CoV-2 variants. Treatment here: roughly 19 received Ad26.COV2.S at low or high dose, single or two shots; roughly 5 received placebo; per-sample allocation not given. Vaccine and placebo recipients were sampled on day 63 after the first injection. Only in-frame clones appear in the TCRdb table, and some are missing; sequencing was by immunoSEQ multiplex PCR. The table lists 350,000 to 500,000 clones, roughly 90% of them singletons, with more than 9% in the top ten. The source was peripheral blood, collected in a trial of Ad26.COV2.S vaccine versus placebo. These receptors were taken from a person aged 18-60 years who received the Ad26.COV2.S COVID-19 vaccine or a placebo.

The chain recombines TRBV19 with TRBJ2-1, with unresolved D. With 10 bases removed from V and 4 bases from J, the gap between germline ends came to 23 bases. The CDR3 runs to 16 residues. CDR1 and CDR2 (germline): LNHDA, SQIVND (reference sequence). The CDR3: CATVNSTGYLYNEQFF. CDR3 nucleotide sequence: TGTGCCACCGTCAACTCCACCGGGTACCTATACAATGAGCAGTTCTTC.

The V and J genes are TRBV4-1 and TRBJ2-1; TRBD2 aligns across 12 bases. With V trimmed by 2 bases and J by 8 bases, 7 bases remained unmatched. This CDR3 comprises 16 residues. Germline V gene sequence: CDR1 MGHRA, CDR2 YSYEKL. The CDR3 region is CASSQSSGRAGDEQFF. In nucleotides, the CDR3 is TGCGCCAGCAGCCAATCTAGCGGGAGGGCCGGGGATGAGCAGTTCTTC.

This sequence joins TRBV7-2 and TRBJ2-7; 9 nucleotides match TRBD2. Germline V gene data show CDR1 as SGHTA and CDR2 as FQGNSA. This CDR3 comprises 14 residues. V gave up 5 bases and J gave up 4 bases; unmatched junction bases: 6. CDR3 amino acids: CASSVSGSQYEQYF. DNA of the CDR3: TGTGCCAGCAGCGTTAGCGGGAGTCAGTACGAGCAGTACTTC.

J is TRBJ1-2 and V is TRBV6-5, with 9 bases matching TRBD1. The CDR3 has 13 amino acids. In germline, CDR1 is MNHEY, CDR2 SVGAGI. J was trimmed by 9 bases and V by 6 bases; bases with no gene match: 8. The CDR3 loop reads CASRGQGVPRYTF. DNA for the CDR3: TGTGCCAGCAGGGGACAGGGCGTTCCGCGCTACACCTTC.

This clone was picked up one time. The chain has TRBV6-2 or TRBV6-3 and TRBJ2-1; TRBD2 is a possible D gene (5 bases). Germline V gene data show CDR1 as MNHEY and CDR2 as SVGEGT. V lost 5 bases and J lost 9, with 11 bases in between. CDR3 length: 12 residues. CDR3 sequence: CASSGLRVEQFF. The CDR3, as DNA: TGTGCCAGCAGTGGACTTAGAGTTGAGCAGTTCTTC.

This rearrangement joins TRBV27 to TRBJ2-3; weak D call: TRBD2 (5 bases). Trimming removed 6 bases from V and 2 bases from J, with 15 bases in between. Germline-derived CDR1 and CDR2 are MNHEY and SMNVEV (reference sequence). There are 15 residues in the CDR3. In nucleotides, the CDR3 is TGTGCCAGCAGCCCAGCGGTGCCACCCACAGATACGCAGTATTTT. Translation gives CASSPAVPPTDTQYF.

The CDR3 DNA reads as TGTGCCATCAGTGACTACAATGAGCAGTTCTTC. Translation: CAISDYNEQFF. The chain is built from TRBV10-3 and TRBJ2-1; D not resolved. Trimming pared 3 bases from V and 3 bases from J, leaving 0 bases between. Germline values: CDR1 ENHRY, CDR2 SYGVKD. The CDR3 has 11 amino acids.

The rearrangement uses TRBV2 and TRBJ2-1; the match to TRBD2 covers 7 bases. After removal of 5 bases from V and 4 bases from J, the junction contained 5 bases not matched to a gene. Germline CDR1 SNHLY, CDR2 FYNNEI. The CDR3 extends over 14 amino acids. In DNA, the CDR3 is TGTGCCAGCAGTATACTAGCGACTTACAATGAGCAGTTCTTC. This gives the protein CASSILATYNEQFF.

The chain has TRBV29-1 and TRBJ1-1; D is ambiguous. The CDR3 has 13 amino acids. The germline CDR1 and CDR2 sequences are SQVTM and ANQGSEA. The ends were cut back, 4 bases at V and 7 bases at J, with 16 bases in the middle. CDR3 sequence reads: CSVAEIGKFEAFF. The CDR3 DNA reads TGCAGCGTTGCGGAAATTGGAAAATTTGAAGCTTTCTTT.

The rearrangement joins TRBV24-1 to TRBJ2-2; 9 bases align to TRBD1. The CDR3 totals 17 residues. Unmatched junction bases numbered 13, after V lost 9 bases and J lost 3 bases. Germline V gives CDR1 KGHDR, CDR2 SFDVKD. The CDR3 nucleotides are TGTGCCACCCGTCCCTTCAGGACAGGGGTAGACACCGGGGAGCTGTTTTTT. Its translation: CATRPFRTGVDTGELFF.